A single sample gave rise to the 15 T cell receptor beta chains below, sequenced in a study of CD8 T cells in Susac syndrome. Random hexamers were used to reverse transcribe an amount of about 0.45 to 1 ug RNA. TCRdb passed the immunoSEQ multiplex PCR reads through MiXCR, listing each CDR3 protein once. The table records tens of thousands of distinct CDR3 sequences, roughly 94% of them present only once. The material sequenced was CD4+ T cells from PBMCs. The receptor source for this set is a human donor with Susac syndrome.

The chain has TRBV6-5 and TRBJ2-1; possibly TRBD1 for D (6 bases). Trimming removed 2 bases at V and 8 bases at J, with 13 bases between. Germline V gives CDR1 MNHEY, CDR2 SVGAGI. The CDR3 spans 14 residues. The CDR3 protein is CASSYGGRLYEQFF. The CDR3 DNA reads TGTGCCAGCAGTTACGGGGGCCGGCTCTATGAGCAGTTCTTC.

This sequence joins TRBV30 and TRBJ1-1; D ambiguous. The CDR3 extends over 11 amino acids. V gave up 0 bases and J gave up 10 bases, with 9 bases separating them. The germline V gene encodes CDR1 GTSNPN and CDR2 SVGIG (reference sequence). CDR3 sequence: CAWSVLEGAFF. The CDR3 coding sequence is TGTGCCTGGAGTGTACTAGAAGGAGCTTTCTTT.

The rearrangement uses TRBV14 and TRBJ2-3; 8 bases are a match to TRBD2. The CDR3 has 15 residues. Germline CDR1 is SGHDN and CDR2 is FVKESK. V trimming: 2 bases; J trimming: 3 bases; junction bases outside the gene matches: 4. CDR3 nucleotides: TGTGCCAGCAGCCAAAAAATAGCGGGGACAGATACGCAGTATTTT. It is translated as CASSQKIAGTDTQYF.

The V gene is TRBV29-1, the J gene TRBJ1-2; D is unclear. This CDR3 contains 12 residues. Between the trimmed V and J ends, which lost 5 bases and 5 bases, there was a span of 12 bases. Looked up from germline, CDR1 is SQVTM and CDR2 is ANQGSEA. DNA for the CDR3: TGCAGCGTTTCGGGAGGGAGATATGGCTACACCTTC. Protein sequence: CSVSGGRYGYTF.

This clonotype appeared once. The chain recombines TRBV20-1 with TRBJ1-2, with D possibly being TRBD1 (6 bases). This CDR3 contains 16 residues. Trimming cost V 0 bases and J 7 bases, with 21 bases left between them. Germline CDR1 reads DFQATT; CDR2 reads SNEGSKA (reference sequence). In DNA form, the CDR3 reads TGCAGTGCTAGAGACCCCCCGGGGGCAAATTCTCGTGGCTACACCTTC. Protein product: CSARDPPGANSRGYTF.

J is TRBJ2-7 and V is TRBV6-2 or TRBV6-3, with D hard to call. V lost 7 bases, J lost 4 bases, and 8 bases lay in between. The germline V gene encodes CDR1 MNHEY and CDR2 SVGEGT. This CDR3 is 11 amino acids long. CDR3 sequence reads: CASKDLYEQYF. CDR3 DNA: TGTGCCAGCAAGGATCTTTACGAGCAGTACTTC.

The chain combines TRBV9 with TRBJ2-1, with TRBD2 matching 9 bases. The V and J ends lost 0 bases and 7 bases, in that order; junction bases with no gene match: 8. CDR1 is SGDLS and CDR2 is YYNGEE in the germline V gene. The CDR3 is 16 amino acids. The CDR3 bases are TGTGCCAGCAGCGTAGGCCCGGCGGGGGGGGATAATGAGCAGTTCTTC. Translating gives CASSVGPAGGDNEQFF.

The rearrangement uses TRBV9 and TRBJ2-1, with 9 bases fitting TRBD2. From germline, CDR1 is SGDLS and CDR2 YYNGEE. This CDR3 has 15 residues. V shed 0 bases and J 6 bases; nucleotides not matched to a gene: 4. DNA for the CDR3: TGTGCCAGCAGCGTAGGGCGGGGGGGCTCCAATGAGCAGTTCTTC. Its translation: CASSVGRGGSNEQFF.

This clonotype has just one count. V gene TRBV30 combines with J gene TRBJ2-1; 8 bases map to TRBD2. The CDR3 runs 14 residues. Germline CDR1 GTSNPN, CDR2 SVGIG (reference sequence). V shed 5 bases and J 9 bases; nucleotides not matched to a gene: 12. Written as DNA, the CDR3 is TGTGCCTGGGCTCGCGGGGGGTCCGGAATTGAGCAGTTCTTC. Amino acid sequence: CAWARGGSGIEQFF.

This sequence joins TRBV20-1 and TRBJ1-2, with 8 nucleotides matching TRBD1. Germline CDR1 is DFQATT and CDR2 is SNEGSKA (reference sequence). The CDR3 consists of 13 residues. The trim removed 3 bases at V and 4 bases at J, leaving 4 bases unmatched. The CDR3 nucleotides read TGCAGTGCTAGGCGGACAGGGCTCTATGGCTACACCTTC. Its protein is CSARRTGLYGYTF.

The chain uses TRBV6-2 or TRBV6-3 and TRBJ1-5; perhaps TRBD1 as D (6 bases). V lost 5 bases to trimming and J lost 10 bases, with 18 bases between them. Germline V gene data show CDR1 as MNHEY and CDR2 as SVGEGT. CDR3 length equals 14 residues. CDR3 sequence: CASSPFGGGKPQHF. The CDR3 DNA follows: TGTGCCAGCAGTCCCTTCGGAGGGGGAAAACCCCAGCATTTT.

This chain connects TRBV5-1 to TRBJ2-5; D not certain. This CDR3 has 16 residues. V was trimmed by 0 bases and J by 2 bases, leaving 14 bases between them. Germline V gene lookup returns CDR1 SGHRS and CDR2 YFSETQ. This CDR3 reads CASSLDRLRNQETQYF. The CDR3 DNA follows: TGCGCCAGCAGCTTGGACCGGCTGAGGAATCAAGAGACCCAGTACTTC.

The chain uses TRBV15 and TRBJ2-1; D might be TRBD2 (6 bases). Germline V gene data show CDR1 as LNHNV and CDR2 as YYDKDF (reference sequence). The CDR3 extends over 14 amino acids. Trimming shortened V by 0 bases and J by 4 bases, and 7 bases separated the two germline ends. The CDR3 spells CATSRERGYNEQFF. The CDR3 nucleotides are TGTGCCACCAGCAGAGAGCGGGGATACAATGAGCAGTTCTTC.

The chain carries TRBV20-1 and TRBJ1-1, with no clear D. V shed 0 bases and J shed 1 base, with 9 bases lying between them. Looked up from germline, CDR1 is DFQATT and CDR2 is SNEGSKA (reference sequence). The CDR3 sequence is 14 residues long. The CDR3: CSARELGENTEAFF. CDR3 sequence (DNA): TGCAGTGCTAGAGAGCTCGGGGAGAACACTGAAGCTTTCTTT.

This rearrangement joins TRBV15 to TRBJ2-3; possibly TRBD2 for D (6 bases). CDR3 size: 14 residues. The V end lost 0 bases, the J end lost 7 bases, and 11 bases lay between the germline ends. Germline CDR1 is LNHNV and CDR2 is YYDKDF (reference sequence). In DNA, the CDR3 is TGTGCCACCAGCAGAGATCAGGCGGGGTATACGCAGTATTTT. Translation gives CATSRDQAGYTQYF.